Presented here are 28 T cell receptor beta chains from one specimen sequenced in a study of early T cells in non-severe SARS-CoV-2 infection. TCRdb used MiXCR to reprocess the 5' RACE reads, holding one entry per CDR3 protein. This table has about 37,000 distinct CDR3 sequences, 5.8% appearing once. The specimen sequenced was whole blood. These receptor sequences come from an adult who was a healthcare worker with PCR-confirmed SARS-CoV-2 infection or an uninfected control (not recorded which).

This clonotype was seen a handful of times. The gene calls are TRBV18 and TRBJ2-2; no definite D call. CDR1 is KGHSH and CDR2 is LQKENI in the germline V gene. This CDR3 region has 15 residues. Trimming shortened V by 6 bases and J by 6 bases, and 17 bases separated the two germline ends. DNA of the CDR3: TGTGCCAGCTCGCGTGCGGCCTCCCAGGCCGGGGAGCTGTTTTTT. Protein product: CASSRAASQAGELFF.

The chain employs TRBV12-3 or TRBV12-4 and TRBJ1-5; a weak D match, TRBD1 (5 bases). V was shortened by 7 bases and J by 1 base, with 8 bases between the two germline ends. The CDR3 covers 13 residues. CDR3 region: CASMEGSNQPQHF. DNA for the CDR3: TGTGCCAGCATGGAGGGGAGCAATCAGCCCCAGCATTTT.

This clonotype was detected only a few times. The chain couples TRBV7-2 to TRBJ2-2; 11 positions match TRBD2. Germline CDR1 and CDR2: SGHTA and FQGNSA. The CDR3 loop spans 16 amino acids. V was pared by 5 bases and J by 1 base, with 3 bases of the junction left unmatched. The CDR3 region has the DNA TGTGCCAGCAGCCCAACTAGCGGGAGGAACACCGGGGAGCTGTTTTTT. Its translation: CASSPTSGRNTGELFF.

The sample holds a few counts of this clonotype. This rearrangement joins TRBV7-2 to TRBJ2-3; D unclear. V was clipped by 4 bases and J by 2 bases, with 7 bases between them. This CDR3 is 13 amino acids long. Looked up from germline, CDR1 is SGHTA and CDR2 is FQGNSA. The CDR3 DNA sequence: TGTGCCAGCAGCTCAACTCCCACAGATACGCAGTATTTT. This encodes CASSSTPTDTQYF.

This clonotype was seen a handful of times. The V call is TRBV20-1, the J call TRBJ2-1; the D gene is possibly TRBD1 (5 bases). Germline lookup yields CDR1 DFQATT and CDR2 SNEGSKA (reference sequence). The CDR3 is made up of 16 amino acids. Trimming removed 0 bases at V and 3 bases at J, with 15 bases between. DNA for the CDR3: TGCAGTGCTAGAGATCCGGACACCCCAAACTACAATGAGCAGTTCTTC. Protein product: CSARDPDTPNYNEQFF.

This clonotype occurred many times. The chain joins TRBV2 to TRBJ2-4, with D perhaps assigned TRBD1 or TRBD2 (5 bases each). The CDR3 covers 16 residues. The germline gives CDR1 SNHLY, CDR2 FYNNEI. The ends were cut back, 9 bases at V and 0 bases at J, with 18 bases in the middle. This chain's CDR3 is CASSGTEYLAKNIQYF. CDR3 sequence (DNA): TGTGCCAGTTCCGGGACGGAATACTTAGCCAAAAACATTCAGTACTTC.

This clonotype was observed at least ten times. CDR3 DNA: TGCGCCAGCAGCTTACCGGGACAGGGGAACTATGGCTACACCTTC. Its protein is CASSLPGQGNYGYTF. The chain links TRBV5-1 to TRBJ1-2, with 10 bases fitting TRBD1. The V and J ends lost 2 bases and 2 bases, in that order; junction bases with no gene match: 3. There are 15 residues in the CDR3. The V gene's germline CDR1 is SGHRS and CDR2 YFSETQ.

The CDR3 nucleotides are TGTGCCAGCAGTTTATCTAGTTTGGGTTCCAGGGCCGGTGTTCAGCCCCAGCATTTT. Its translation is CASSLSSLGSRAGVQPQHF. The chain has TRBV27 and TRBJ1-5, with a possible D match to TRBD1 (5 bases). V gave up 0 bases and J gave up 6 bases, with 24 bases separating them. Germline loops: CDR1 MNHEY, CDR2 SMNVEV (reference sequence). The CDR3 is made up of 19 amino acids.

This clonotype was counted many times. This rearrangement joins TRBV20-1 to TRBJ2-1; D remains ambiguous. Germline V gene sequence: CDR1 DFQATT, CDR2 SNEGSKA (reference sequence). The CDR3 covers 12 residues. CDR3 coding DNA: TGCAGCCTCAATATGGGGAACAATGAGCAGTTCTTC. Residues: CSLNMGNNEQFF.

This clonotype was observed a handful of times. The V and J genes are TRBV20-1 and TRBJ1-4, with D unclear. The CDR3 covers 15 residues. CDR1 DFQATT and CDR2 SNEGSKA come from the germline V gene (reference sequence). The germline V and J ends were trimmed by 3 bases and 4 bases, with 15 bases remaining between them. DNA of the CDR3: TGCAGTGCTAGGGCTCCCTCCGTCAGTAATGAAAAACTGTTTTTT. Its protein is CSARAPSVSNEKLFF.

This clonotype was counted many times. The DNA of the CDR3 is TGTGCCAGCAGCTTAACCGCCCGCACAGATACGCAGTATTTT. This gives the protein CASSLTARTDTQYF. The rearrangement links TRBV7-3 to TRBJ2-3; no firm D call. The CDR3 loop spans 14 amino acids. Germline V lookup: CDR1 SGHTA, CDR2 FQGTGA. The V end was cut by 0 bases, the J end by 1 base, with 5 bases between.

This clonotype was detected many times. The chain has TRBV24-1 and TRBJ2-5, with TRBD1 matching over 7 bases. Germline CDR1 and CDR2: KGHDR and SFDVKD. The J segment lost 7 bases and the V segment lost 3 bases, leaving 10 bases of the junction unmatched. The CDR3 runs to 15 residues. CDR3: CATSDPRQGDGTQYF. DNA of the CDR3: TGTGCCACCAGTGATCCGAGACAGGGCGATGGGACCCAGTACTTC.

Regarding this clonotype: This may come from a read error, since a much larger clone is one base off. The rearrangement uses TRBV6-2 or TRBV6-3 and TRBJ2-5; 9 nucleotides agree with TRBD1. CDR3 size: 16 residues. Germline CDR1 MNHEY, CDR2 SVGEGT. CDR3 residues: CASCYPTGGIQETQYF. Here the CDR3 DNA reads TGTGCCAGCTGTTACCCGACAGGGGGTATTCAAGAGACCCAGTACTTC.

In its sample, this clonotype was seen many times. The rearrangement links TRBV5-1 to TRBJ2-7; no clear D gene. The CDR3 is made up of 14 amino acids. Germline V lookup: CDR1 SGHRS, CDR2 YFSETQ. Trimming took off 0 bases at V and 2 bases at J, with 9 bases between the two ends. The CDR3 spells CASSLDGSPYEQYF. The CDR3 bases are TGCGCCAGCAGCTTGGACGGGTCCCCCTACGAGCAGTACTTC.

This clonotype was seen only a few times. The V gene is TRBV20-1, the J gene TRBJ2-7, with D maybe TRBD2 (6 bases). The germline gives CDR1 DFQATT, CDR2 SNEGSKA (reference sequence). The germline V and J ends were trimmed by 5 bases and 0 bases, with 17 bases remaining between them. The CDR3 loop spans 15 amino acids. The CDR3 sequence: CSALSLSTSSYEQYF. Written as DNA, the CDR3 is TGCAGTGCTTTATCCCTCTCGACTAGCTCCTACGAGCAGTACTTC.

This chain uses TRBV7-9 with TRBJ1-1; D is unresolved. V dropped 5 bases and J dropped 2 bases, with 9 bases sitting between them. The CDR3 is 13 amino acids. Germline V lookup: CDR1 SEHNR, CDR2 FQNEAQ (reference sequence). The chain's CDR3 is CASSPRHNTEAFF. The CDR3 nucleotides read TGTGCCAGCAGCCCGAGACACAACACTGAAGCTTTCTTT.

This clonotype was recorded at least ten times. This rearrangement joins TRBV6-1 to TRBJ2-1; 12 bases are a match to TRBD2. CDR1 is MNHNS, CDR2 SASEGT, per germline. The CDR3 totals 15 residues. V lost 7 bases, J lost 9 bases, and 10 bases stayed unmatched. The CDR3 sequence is CASTPASGGAVEQFF. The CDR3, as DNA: TGTGCCAGCACCCCGGCTAGCGGGGGGGCAGTTGAGCAGTTCTTC.

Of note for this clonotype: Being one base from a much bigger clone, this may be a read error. CDR3 sequence reads: CASSLALDNRGSYEQYF. The CDR3, as DNA: TGTGCCAGCAGCTTAGCGCTGGATAACAGGGGGTCCTACGAGCAGTACTTC. This sequence joins TRBV7-8 and TRBJ2-7, with 8 positions matching TRBD1. CDR1 and CDR2 (germline): SGHVS, FQNEAQ. The ends lost 0 bases at V and 1 base at J; junction bases unmatched: 8. The CDR3 consists of 17 residues.

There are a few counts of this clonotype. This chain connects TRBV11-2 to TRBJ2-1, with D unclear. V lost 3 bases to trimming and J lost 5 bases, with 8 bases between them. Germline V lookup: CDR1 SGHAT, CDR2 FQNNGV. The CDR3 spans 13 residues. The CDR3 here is CASSFTAHNEQFF. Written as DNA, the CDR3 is TGTGCCAGCAGCTTCACGGCGCACAATGAGCAGTTCTTC.

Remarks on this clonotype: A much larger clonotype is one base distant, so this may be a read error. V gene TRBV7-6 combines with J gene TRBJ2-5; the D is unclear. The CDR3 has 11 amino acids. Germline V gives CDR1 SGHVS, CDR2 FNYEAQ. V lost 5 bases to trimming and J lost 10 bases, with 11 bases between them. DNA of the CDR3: TGTGCCAGCAGCCCGGACGAAGTCCAGTACTTC. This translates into CASSPDEVQYF. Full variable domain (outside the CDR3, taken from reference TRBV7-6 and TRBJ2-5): GAGVSQSPRYKVTKRGQDVALRCDPISGHVSLYWYRQALGQGPEFLTYFNYEAQQDKSGLPNDRFSAERPEGSISTLTIQRTEQRDSAMYRCASSPDEVQYFGPGTRLLVL.

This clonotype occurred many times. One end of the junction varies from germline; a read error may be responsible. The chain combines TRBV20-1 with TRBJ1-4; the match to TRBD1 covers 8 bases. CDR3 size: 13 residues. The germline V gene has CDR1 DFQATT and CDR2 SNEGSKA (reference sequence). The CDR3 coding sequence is TGCAGTGCGCGGACAGGGCTTAATGAAAAACTTTTTTTT. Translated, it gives CSARTGLNEKLFF.

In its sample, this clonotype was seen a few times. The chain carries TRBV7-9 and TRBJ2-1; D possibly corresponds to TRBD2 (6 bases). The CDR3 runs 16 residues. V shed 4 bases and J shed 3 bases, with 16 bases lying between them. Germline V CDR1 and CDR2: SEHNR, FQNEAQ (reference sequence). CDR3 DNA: TGTGCCAGCAGCTCGCGGTCGGCGGGGATCTACAATGAGCAGTTCTTC. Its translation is CASSSRSAGIYNEQFF. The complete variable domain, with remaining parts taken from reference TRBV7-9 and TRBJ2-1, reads DTGVSQNPRHKITKRGQNVTFRCDPISEHNRLYWYRQTLGQGPEFLTYFQNEAQLEKSRLLSDRFSAERPKGSFSTLEIQRTEQGDSAMYLCASSSRSAGIYNEQFFGPGTRLTVL.

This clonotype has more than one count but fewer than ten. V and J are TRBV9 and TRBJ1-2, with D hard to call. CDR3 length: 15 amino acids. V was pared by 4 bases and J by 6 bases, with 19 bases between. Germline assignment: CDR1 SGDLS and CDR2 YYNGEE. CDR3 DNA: TGTGCCAGCAGCTCCCCCCCCCGGGGTTGGGATGGCTACACCTTC. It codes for CASSSPPRGWDGYTF.

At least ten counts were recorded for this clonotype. This CDR3 is CASSGYTDTQYF. CDR3 DNA: TGTGCCAGCAGTGGGTACACAGATACGCAGTATTTT. This sequence joins TRBV6-4 and TRBJ2-3, with D uncertain. Looked up from germline, CDR1 is MRHNA and CDR2 is SNTAGT. Between the trimmed V and J ends, which lost 4 bases and 2 bases, there was a span of 4 bases. The CDR3 loop spans 12 amino acids.

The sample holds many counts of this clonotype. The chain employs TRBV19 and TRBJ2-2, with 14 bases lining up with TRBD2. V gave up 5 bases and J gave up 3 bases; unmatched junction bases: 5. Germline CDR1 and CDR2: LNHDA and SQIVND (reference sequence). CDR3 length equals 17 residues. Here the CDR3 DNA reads TGTGCCAGTAGTCCAGAGGGACTAGCGGGAGACACCGGGGAGCTGTTTTTT. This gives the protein CASSPEGLAGDTGELFF.

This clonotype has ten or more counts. This chain's CDR3 is CSARDTPGLVQETQYF. DNA for the CDR3: TGCAGTGCTAGGGATACCCCAGGACTAGTCCAAGAGACCCAGTACTTC. The chain joins TRBV20-1 to TRBJ2-5; 7 positions agree with TRBD2. The junction had 11 bases not matched to a gene; V was cut back by 3 bases and J by 1 base. The germline V gene encodes CDR1 DFQATT and CDR2 SNEGSKA (reference sequence). This CDR3 contains 16 residues.

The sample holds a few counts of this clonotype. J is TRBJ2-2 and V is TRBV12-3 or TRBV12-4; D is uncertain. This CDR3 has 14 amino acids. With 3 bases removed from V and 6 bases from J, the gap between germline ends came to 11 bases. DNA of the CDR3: TGTGCCAGCAGTTTCGCTACTGACGCCGGGGAGCTGTTTTTT. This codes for CASSFATDAGELFF.

The DNA of the CDR3 is TGCGCCAGCAGCCAAGTTTGGCGGGGGTCTAACTATGGCTACACCTTC. Protein product: CASSQVWRGSNYGYTF. The chain employs TRBV4-3 and TRBJ1-2, with D tentatively TRBD1 (5 bases). This CDR3 comprises 16 residues. The germline V gene encodes CDR1 LGHNA and CDR2 YSLEER. Deletions cut 1 base from V and 0 bases from J, with 12 bases between.